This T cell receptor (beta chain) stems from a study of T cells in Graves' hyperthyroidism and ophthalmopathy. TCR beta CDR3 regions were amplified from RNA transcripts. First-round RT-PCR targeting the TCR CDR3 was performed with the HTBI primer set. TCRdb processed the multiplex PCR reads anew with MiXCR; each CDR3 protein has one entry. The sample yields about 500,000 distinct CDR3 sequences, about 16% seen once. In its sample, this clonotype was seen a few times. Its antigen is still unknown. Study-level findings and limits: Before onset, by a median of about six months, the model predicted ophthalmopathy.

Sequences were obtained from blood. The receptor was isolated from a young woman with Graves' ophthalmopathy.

The CDR3 DNA is TGCGCCAGCAGCGAGGTCCCGGGGCGAGCCTACGAGCAGTACTTC. Amino acid sequence: CASSEVPGRAYEQYF. The chain recombines TRBV4-3 with TRBJ2-7; D possibly matches TRBD1 or TRBD2 (5 bases each). The CDR3 contains 15 residues. Germline CDR1 reads LGHNA; CDR2 reads YSLEER. The V and J ends lost 5 bases and 2 bases respectively, with 16 bases between them.